The entry below gives a single TCR beta chain sequence along with its context. Its matching antigen is unknown. Each cDNA held unique molecular identifiers, and template switching gave it a universal primer site. TCRdb processed the 5' RACE reads anew with MiXCR; each CDR3 protein has one entry. There are approximately 490,000 distinct CDR3 sequences in the sample; about a fifth occur only once, and more than 0.4% lies in the top ten. The entry originates in a study of identical twins. Study outcomes and limitations: There was more out-of-frame TCR alpha sharing in monozygotic twins than models estimated.

V gave up 6 bases and J gave up 0 bases; unmatched junction bases: 13. This CDR3 comprises 18 residues. Germline CDR1 reads MNHNS; CDR2 reads SASEGT. These data also formed part of another study, on yellow fever vaccine responses in identical twins.

The chain couples TRBV6-1 to TRBJ2-4; 8 nucleotides align to TRBD2. What was sequenced was CD4+ T cells sorted from blood. This receptor was obtained from a woman between 18 and 30 years old in good health. The CDR3, as DNA: TGTGCCAGCAGGGGAGTGGGCGGGGGGCCCGGAGCCAAAAACATTCAGTACTTC. Amino acid sequence: CASRGVGGGPGAKNIQYF.